The 23 T cell receptor beta chains below were found in one sample sequenced in a study of blood T cells in healthy people across ages. Through a sample-barcoded 5' primer and a J-beta primer mix, a second PCR was run for roughly 6 to 11 cycles. TCRdb ran MiXCR on the 5' RACE reads and lists one entry per CDR3 protein. The sample lists about 640,000 distinct CDR3 sequences; approximately 30% were seen once. Sequences were obtained from blood. All receptors derive from an elderly woman in good health.

Notes on this clonotype: The conserved closing phenylalanine or tryptophan is absent in this CDR3, likely reflecting a read error. The chain joins TRBV30 to TRBJ2-5; the D gene is possibly TRBD2 (6 bases). This CDR3 comprises 14 residues. V was clipped by 3 bases and J by 2 bases, with 13 bases between them. Germline V gives CDR1 GTSNPN, CDR2 SVGIG (reference sequence). This CDR3 reads CAWSAGTQQETQYL. CDR3 DNA: TGTGCCTGGAGCGCCGGGACTCAGCAAGAGACCCAGTACTTA.

The chain employs TRBV7-2 and TRBJ2-5; D remains ambiguous. The DNA end favors TRBJ2-7, so the J call may be wrong. CDR1 and CDR2 (germline): SGHTA, FQGNSA. This CDR3 comprises 12 residues. CDR3 in DNA: TGTGCCAGCAGCACACTGACCGGCGAGCAGTACTTC. This encodes CASSTLTGEQYF.

This clonotype was recorded many times. The genes are TRBV4-3 and TRBJ1-2; 8 nucleotides align to TRBD1. This CDR3 region has 15 residues. V lost 0 bases, J lost 5 bases, and 5 bases stayed unmatched. CDR1 is LGHNA, CDR2 YSLEER, per germline. This CDR3 reads CASSQDKTGAYGYTF. In nucleotides, the CDR3 is TGCGCCAGCAGCCAAGATAAGACAGGGGCGTATGGCTACACCTTC.

At least ten counts were recorded for this clonotype. CDR3 sequence (DNA): TGCAGTGCTAGAGCTGGGGATACGCAGTATTTT. It encodes CSARAGDTQYF. The rearrangement uses TRBV20-1 and TRBJ2-3; D uncertain. Germline CDR1 is DFQATT and CDR2 is SNEGSKA (reference sequence). CDR3 length equals 11 residues. Trimming pared 1 base from V and 6 bases from J, leaving 5 bases between.

This clonotype was found many times. The rearrangement links TRBV6-1 to TRBJ1-1; 7 bases match TRBD1. The V gene's germline CDR1 is MNHNS and CDR2 SASEGT. Germline trimming cut 4 bases from V and 6 bases from J; bases unmatched to any gene: 5. The CDR3 sequence is 13 residues long. The CDR3 sequence is CASSVNRGPEAFF. The CDR3 DNA reads TGTGCCAGCAGTGTCAACAGGGGACCTGAAGCTTTCTTT.

The rearrangement links TRBV30 to TRBJ1-1; 7 nucleotides line up with TRBD1. This CDR3 has 14 residues. Germline V CDR1 and CDR2: GTSNPN, SVGIG (reference sequence). V trimming: 4 bases; J trimming: 1 base; junction bases outside the gene matches: 6. The CDR3 DNA sequence: TGTGCCTGGAATGGGGGACAGAAGAACACTGAAGCTTTCTTT. Protein sequence: CAWNGGQKNTEAFF.

Comment on this clonotype: A much bigger clone sits one base away, suggesting this may be a read error. The gene calls are TRBV7-3 and TRBJ2-3; 8 nucleotides match TRBD2. This CDR3 has 14 residues. The germline gives CDR1 SGHTA, CDR2 FQGTGA. The junction had 9 bases not matched to a gene; V was cut back by 5 bases and J by 8 bases. The CDR3 spells CASSVSGDQGTQYF. DNA of the CDR3: TGTGCCAGCAGCGTTAGCGGGGACCAAGGTACGCAGTATTTT.

This clonotype was picked up many times. The genes are TRBV7-3 and TRBJ2-3; D unclear. Germline lookup yields CDR1 SGHTA and CDR2 FQGTGA. The CDR3 is 13 residues long. The V and J ends lost 1 base and 4 bases respectively, with 6 bases between them. This chain's CDR3 is CASSLSNSDTQYF. The CDR3 coding sequence is TGTGCCAGCAGCTTAAGTAACTCAGATACGCAGTATTTT.

This clonotype showed up many times. The gene calls are TRBV30 and TRBJ2-7; no firm D call. V dropped 0 bases and J dropped 7 bases, with 10 bases sitting between them. The CDR3 runs to 12 residues. Per germline, CDR1 GTSNPN and CDR2 SVGIG (reference sequence). This chain's CDR3 is CAWSVRPGEQYF. The CDR3 coding sequence is TGTGCCTGGAGTGTTAGGCCTGGTGAGCAGTACTTC. The complete variable domain, with remaining parts taken from reference TRBV30 and TRBJ2-7, reads SQTIHQWPATLVQPVGSPLSLECTVEGTSNPNLYWYRQAAGRGLQLLFYSVGIGQISSEVPQNLSASRPQDRQFILSSKKLLLSDSGFYLCAWSVRPGEQYFGPGTRLTVT.

On this clonotype: A much more abundant neighbour one base away suggests this may be a read error. V and J are TRBV29-1 and TRBJ1-2; 7 bases map to TRBD1. Germline assignment: CDR1 SQVTM and CDR2 ANQGSEA. CDR3 length: 13 amino acids. V was pared by 0 bases and J by 6 bases, with 4 bases of the junction left unmatched. CDR3 sequence: CSVEEPQGDGYTF. The CDR3 coding sequence is TGCAGCGTTGAAGAACCGCAGGGGGATGGCTACACCTTC.

V and J are TRBV28 and TRBJ1-2, with TRBD1 identical over 8 bases. This CDR3 region has 13 residues. After removal of 5 bases from V and 7 bases from J, the junction contained 6 bases not matched to a gene. The germline V gene has CDR1 MDHEN and CDR2 SYDVKM. CDR3 coding DNA: TGTGCCAGCAGTCCAGGGGGCGAGAGTGGCTACACCTTC. The encoded protein is CASSPGGESGYTF.

This clonotype was counted ten times or more. A read error may explain this, as a much larger clone is one base away. The V and J genes are TRBV11-2 and TRBJ2-1; 9 bases match TRBD2. Unmatched junction bases numbered 14, after V lost 8 bases and J lost 6 bases. Germline V lookup: CDR1 SGHAT, CDR2 FQNNGV. The CDR3 runs 16 residues. Here the CDR3 reads CASARRTLTSGNEQFF. The CDR3, as DNA: TGTGCCAGCGCAAGGAGGACGCTGACTAGCGGCAATGAGCAGTTCTTC.

J is TRBJ1-3 and V is TRBV5-1; D ambiguous. Germline CDR1 reads SGHRS; CDR2 reads YFSETQ. The CDR3 runs 14 residues. V lost 5 bases to trimming and J lost 1 base, with 10 bases between them. The CDR3 region is CASRVDLSGNTIYF. CDR3 nucleotide sequence: TGCGCCAGCAGGGTCGACTTATCTGGAAACACCATATATTTT. The whole variable domain, filled in from reference TRBV5-1 and TRBJ1-3, reads KAGVTQTPRYLIKTRGQQVTLSCSPISGHRSVSWYQQTPGQGLQFLFEYFSETQRNKGNFPGRFSGRQFSNSRSEMNVSTLELGDSALYLCASRVDLSGNTIYFGEGSWLTVV.

This chain joins TRBV5-5 and TRBJ1-6; 8 positions agree with TRBD1. CDR3 length: 16 amino acids. V was pared by 4 bases and J by 10 bases, with 13 bases of the junction left unmatched. Germline V lookup: CDR1 SGHKS, CDR2 YYEKEE (reference sequence). The CDR3 protein is CASSQEGAGGYSPLHF. The CDR3 coding sequence is TGTGCCAGCAGCCAAGAGGGGGCAGGGGGCTACTCACCCCTCCACTTT.

This clonotype has a count of ten or more. V usage is TRBV7-2 and J usage is TRBJ2-5, with D possibly matching TRBD1 (6 bases). Germline CDR1 and CDR2: SGHTA and FQGNSA. Deletions cut 5 bases from V and 1 base from J, with 14 bases between. The CDR3 totals 15 residues. The CDR3: CASSPPGVIQETQYF. The DNA of the CDR3 is TGTGCCAGCAGCCCGCCAGGGGTAATCCAAGAGACCCAGTACTTC.

This clonotype was seen many times. CDR3 in DNA: TGCAGCGCCGTGCAGTATTACAACACTGAAGCTTTCTTT. Translation gives CSAVQYYNTEAFF. V gene TRBV29-1 combines with J gene TRBJ1-1; D gene uncertain. Germline V lookup: CDR1 SQVTM, CDR2 ANQGSEA. The V end was cut by 7 bases, the J end by 2 bases, with 14 bases between. This CDR3 spans 13 amino acids.

This clonotype was found a few times. The V call is TRBV2, the J call TRBJ2-2; D is ambiguous. V lost 4 bases and J lost 0, with 6 bases in between. This CDR3 is 14 amino acids long. Germline V gene data show CDR1 as SNHLY and CDR2 as FYNNEI. CDR3 loop: CASSVVANTGELFF. The CDR3 region has the DNA TGTGCCAGCAGTGTAGTTGCGAACACCGGGGAGCTGTTTTTT.

This clonotype was detected many times. CDR3 DNA sequence: TGTGCCAGCAGCTTCGTCCCGGGACCGGTCTATAGCAATCAGCCCCAGCATTTT. Amino acid sequence: CASSFVPGPVYSNQPQHF. This chain joins TRBV7-2 and TRBJ1-5; tentatively, D is TRBD1 (5 bases). The CDR3 contains 18 residues. From germline, CDR1 is SGHTA and CDR2 FQGNSA. V lost 3 bases, J lost 0 bases, and 18 bases lay in between.

This clonotype was observed at least ten times. V gene TRBV15 combines with J gene TRBJ2-6; 8 bases line up with TRBD1. Germline values: CDR1 LNHNV, CDR2 YYDKDF (reference sequence). V gave up 2 bases and J gave up 1 base; unmatched junction bases: 7. The CDR3 runs 18 residues. The CDR3 sequence is CATSRPGTGISGANVLTF. CDR3 in DNA: TGTGCCACCAGCAGACCCGGGACAGGTATTTCTGGGGCCAACGTCCTGACTTTC.

This clonotype occurred many times. The chain uses TRBV7-9 and TRBJ2-7, with D possibly called TRBD1 or TRBD2 (5 bases each). The CDR3 is 13 residues long. CDR1 is SEHNR, CDR2 FQNEAQ, per germline (reference sequence). Trimming left V 5 bases short and J 12 bases short, with 20 bases between. The CDR3 coding sequence is TGTGCCAGCAGCCGCATCTCTGGGACGGAGGCGTACTTC. It codes for CASSRISGTEAYF.

The rearrangement joins TRBV5-1 to TRBJ2-1; D ambiguous. The V gene lost 2 bases and the J gene lost 0 bases, with 9 bases spanning the gap. The CDR3 extends over 15 amino acids. CDR1 is SGHRS, CDR2 YFSETQ, per germline. The CDR3 reads CASSFDSTSYNEQFF. In DNA, the CDR3 is TGCGCCAGCAGCTTCGATAGTACCTCCTACAATGAGCAGTTCTTC. Variable domain in full (rest from reference TRBV5-1 and TRBJ2-1): KAGVTQTPRYLIKTRGQQVTLSCSPISGHRSVSWYQQTPGQGLQFLFEYFSETQRNKGNFPGRFSGRQFSNSRSEMNVSTLELGDSALYLCASSFDSTSYNEQFFGPGTRLTVL.

On this clonotype: This could be a read error, since a much larger clone is one nucleotide away. This chain links TRBV29-1 with TRBJ2-5; 11 nucleotides align to TRBD1. This CDR3 is 12 amino acids long. Germline CDR1 reads SQVTM; CDR2 reads ANQGSEA. CDR3: CGTRDRGTEQYF. The CDR3 DNA sequence: TGCGGCACCCGGGACAGGGGGACTGAGCAGTACTTC.

This clonotype was seen at least ten times. V gene TRBV20-1 combines with J gene TRBJ1-2; D is possibly TRBD1 (5 bases). Trimming took 6 bases from V and 4 from J, leaving 12 bases between them. CDR1 is DFQATT, CDR2 SNEGSKA, per germline (reference sequence). There are 12 residues in the CDR3. CDR3 sequence: CSASGTSYGYTF. CDR3 sequence (DNA): TGCAGTGCCTCCGGGACTTCCTATGGCTACACCTTC.